This T cell receptor (beta chain) was obtained from a study of blood T cell repertoires in COVID-19. Study-level background: The origin of the acute and convalescent COVID-19 samples was the United States, Italy and Spain. T cells, B-cell-depleted T cells, or PBMCs supplied cDNA or gDNA.

Methods used by the authors: Reference gene primer amplification gave estimated nucleated cell counts. The method was immunoSEQ multiplex PCR; TCRdb's version includes in-frame clones alone and lacks a portion of them. V, J and clone size derive from that table, while D and trimming were established from the DNA sequence. This repertoire shows about 270,000 clones, around four fifths found once; its top ten account for around 4.5%. V was trimmed by 4 bases and J by 5 bases, leaving 8 bases between them. CDR1 is SGHDT, CDR2 YYEEEE, per germline. CDR3 length: 12 amino acids. The chain has TRBV5-6 and TRBJ2-3; no firm D call. The sample taken for sequencing was peripheral blood. The sequence came from a woman in her fifties or sixties with active or convalescent COVID-19. DNA for the CDR3: TGTGCCAGCAGCCCTCCAGGAGATACGCAGTATTTT. This codes for CASSPPGDTQYF.